This TCR beta chain was identified during a study of PD-1 and CTLA-4 blockade in melanoma. The method was immunoSEQ multiplex PCR; TCRdb's version includes in-frame clones alone and lacks a portion of them. The data show tens of thousands of clones, with less than 95% seen just once and over 8.5% held by the top ten. The TCR comes from a human donor with melanoma. Sequenced here: CD8+ T cells from peripheral blood, sampled from a patient given anti-PD-1 treatment.

DNA of the CDR3: TGTGCCAGCAGCAAGCAACAGGGTTCCTACGAGCAGTACTTC. Its translation is CASSKQQGSYEQYF. This chain connects TRBV27 to TRBJ2-7, with D tentatively TRBD1 (6 bases). Germline-derived CDR1 and CDR2 are MNHEY and SMNVEV (reference sequence). V lost 6 bases and J 1 base, leaving 13 bases between the germline ends. The CDR3 length is 14 residues.